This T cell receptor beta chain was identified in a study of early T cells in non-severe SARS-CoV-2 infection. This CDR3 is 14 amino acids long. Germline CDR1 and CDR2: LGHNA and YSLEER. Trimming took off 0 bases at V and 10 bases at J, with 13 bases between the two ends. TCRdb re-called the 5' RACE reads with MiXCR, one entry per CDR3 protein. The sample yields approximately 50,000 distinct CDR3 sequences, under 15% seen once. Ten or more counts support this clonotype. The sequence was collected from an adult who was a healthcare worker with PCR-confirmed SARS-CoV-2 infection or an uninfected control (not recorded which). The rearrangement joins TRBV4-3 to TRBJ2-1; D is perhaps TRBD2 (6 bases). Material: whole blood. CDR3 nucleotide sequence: TGCGCCAGCAGCCAAGATTGGCGGGGAGGAGAGCAGTTCTTC. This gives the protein CASSQDWRGGEQFF.